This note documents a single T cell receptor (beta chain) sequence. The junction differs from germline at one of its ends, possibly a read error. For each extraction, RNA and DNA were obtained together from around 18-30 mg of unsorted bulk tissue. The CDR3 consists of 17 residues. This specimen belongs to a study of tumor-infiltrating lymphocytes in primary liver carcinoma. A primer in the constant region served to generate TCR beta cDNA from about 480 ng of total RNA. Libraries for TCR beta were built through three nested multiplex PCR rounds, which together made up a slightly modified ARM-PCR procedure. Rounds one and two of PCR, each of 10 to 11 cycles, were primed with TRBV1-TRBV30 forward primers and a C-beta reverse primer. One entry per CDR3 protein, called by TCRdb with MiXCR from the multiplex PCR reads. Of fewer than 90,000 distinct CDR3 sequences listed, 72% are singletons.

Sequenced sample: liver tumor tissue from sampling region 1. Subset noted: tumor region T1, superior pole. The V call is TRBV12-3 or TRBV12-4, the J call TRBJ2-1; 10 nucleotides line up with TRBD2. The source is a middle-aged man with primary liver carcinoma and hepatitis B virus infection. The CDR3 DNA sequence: TGTACCAGCAGTTTAAAGGCTAGCGGGAGCTCCTATAACGAGCAGTTCTTC. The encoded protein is CTSSLKASGSSYNEQFF.